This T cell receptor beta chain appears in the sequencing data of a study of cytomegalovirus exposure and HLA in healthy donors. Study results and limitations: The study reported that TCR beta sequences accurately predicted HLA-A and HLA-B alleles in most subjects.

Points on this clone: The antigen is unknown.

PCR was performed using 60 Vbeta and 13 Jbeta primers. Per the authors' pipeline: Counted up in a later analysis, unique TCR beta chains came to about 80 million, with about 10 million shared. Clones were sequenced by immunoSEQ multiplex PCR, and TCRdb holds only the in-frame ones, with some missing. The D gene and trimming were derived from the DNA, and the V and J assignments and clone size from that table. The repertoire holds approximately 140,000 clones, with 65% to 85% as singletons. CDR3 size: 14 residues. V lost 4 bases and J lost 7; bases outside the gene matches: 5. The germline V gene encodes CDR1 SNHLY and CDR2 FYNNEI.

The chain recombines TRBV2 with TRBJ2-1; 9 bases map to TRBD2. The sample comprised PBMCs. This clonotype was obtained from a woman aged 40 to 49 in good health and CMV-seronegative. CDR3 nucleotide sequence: TGTGCCAGCAGTGGCGGGGGGGTTTTAAATGAGCAGTTCTTC. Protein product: CASSGGGVLNEQFF.